The present T cell receptor (beta chain) was sequenced within a study of tumor T cells in aggressive B-cell lymphoma. Only in-frame clones appear in the TCRdb table, and some are missing; sequencing was by immunoSEQ multiplex PCR. The sample yields some 1,000 clones, roughly 97% seen once. As concerns this clone: The germline gene is not matched at one end of the junction; a read error may be the cause. Other nucleotide sequences in the sample specify the same CDR3.

The germline gives CDR1 MNHEY, CDR2 SVGAGI. The CDR3 extends over 16 amino acids. The rearrangement uses TRBV6-5 and TRBJ2-2; 9 bases line up with TRBD1. The sequence derives from an adult with diffuse large B cell lymphoma. Specimen: tumor tissue. The CDR3 sequence: CASSSQGAPNTGELFF. CDR3 DNA sequence: TGTGCCAGTAGTTCACAGGGGGCCCCGAACACCGGGGAGCTGTTTTTT.